Below, one T cell receptor beta chain is given with its context. Its binding antigen is unknown. Base-call qualities are not available, and no considerably larger clone is one nucleotide away. The CDR3 contains 13 residues, cysteine and phenylalanine counted. Kept here is only the CDR3 DNA, which spans 39 bases and is read in frame from base 1. The germline V gene sets CDR1 to MNHNS and CDR2 to SASEGT. At the junction V is shortened by 6 bases and J by 8 bases; bases outside the gene matches: 9. The cohort consisted of approximately 690 healthy bone marrow donors. All cohort members were sampled while nominally healthy, although unrecorded immune exposures were likely present. The donor was CMV seropositive and was included in the group of 250 to 300 seropositive cohort members. Each donor provided a peripheral blood sample, and peripheral blood mononuclear cells were used for TCR beta sequencing. Genomic DNA was extracted from the blood cell samples with the Qiagen DNeasy Blood Extraction Kit.

Library method: the immunoSEQ multiplex PCR assay. A mixture of 60 forward primers for TCR Vbeta segments and 13 reverse primers for TCR Jbeta segments was used in the multiplex PCR. Amplification of the CDR3 region of rearranged TCR beta genes was performed with a multiplex PCR assay on genomic DNA. The Illumina HiSeq System was used to sequence the amplified TCR beta libraries as 87-base-pair reads. In the paper's pipeline: A later analysis tallied approximately 87 million unique TCR beta chains across the 666 repertoires, and about 12 million of those chains were shared by two or more donors. To remove PCR and sequencing errors, raw reads were error-corrected and collapsed into unique sequences using a nearest-neighbor algorithm that merged closely related sequences. Alignment of CDR3 sequences to IMGT reference sequences was used to assign V, D and J gene segments. For a sequence to be retained, at least a six-nucleotide match to both a V gene segment and a J gene segment was required. Rearrangements were called productive when the CDR3 lacked stop codons and stayed in frame with V and J; all others were non-productive. Following IMGT convention, CDR3 was defined as the stretch from the second conserved V-encoded cysteine to the conserved J-encoded phenylalanine. The earlier analysis of approximately 500 of the donors excluded sequences that lacked an unambiguous match to a single V gene segment. In an earlier analysis of more than 500 of the donors, a V segment was called functional when productive rearrangements were above 56.7%, and segregating when the standard deviation between donors exceeded 5%. To diagnose cytomegalovirus status from the catalog of TCR beta chain sequences, a statistical classification framework was built. V and J gene assignment, in a later analysis, came from comparing TCR nucleotide sequences with IMGT/GENE-DB human TR gene sequences. The TCRdist pipeline was used in a later analysis to assign CDR3 sequences and most-parsimonious VDJ recombination scenarios. In a later analysis, each TCR beta chain was defined by its CDR3 amino acid sequence together with its V-gene family, and reads without a unique V-gene family were excluded. In a later analysis, nearly 600 highly shared, low-generation-probability nucleotide sequences were removed to address suspected cross-contamination and a sequencing artifact. For each public chain, a later analysis derived a clonal expansion index from normalized ranks of inferred template counts within each repertoire. A later analysis computed generation probabilities with a VDJ recombination model fitted to out-of-frame rearrangements, and checked the results against IGoR. In a later analysis, hypergeometric tests were used to score TCR-TCR, TCR-HLA and TCR-CMV co-occurrence, with a repertoire-size bias correction applied to TCR pairs. False discovery rates were estimated in a later analysis by permuting HLA or CMV assignments 20 times. In a later analysis, co-occurring TCRs were grouped with DBSCAN, and TCRdist sequence similarity was added when clustering was performed within HLA-allele-positive subsets. Co-occurrence clustering excluded repertoires with fewer than 30,000 or more than 120,000 public chains, plus five with anomalous nucleotide sharing. Not all clones reach the TCRdb copy of this immuneACCESS table, which keeps in-frame sequences only. Checked studies attribute under half of the gap to unresolved V genes and leave the rest unexplained. V and J calls and clone size follow that table, whereas D and trimming were derived from the DNA. This sample is represented by 110,000 or so clones; about 64% of them were singletons. Clones ranked in the top ten supply about 8% of the sample.

This entry is derived from a study of cytomegalovirus exposure and HLA in healthy donors (dated by TCRdb to 2016 to 2017). As for the study more broadly: In an earlier analysis of 587 of the donors, about 270 Gb of sequence data and 90 million to 120 million unique TCR beta sequences from about 180 million T cells were reported. An early release that covered 640 HLA-typed donors contained about 300 gigabases of sequencing data and tens of millions of unique TCR sequences. Among the roughly 400 genotyped donors, around 81% belonged to the genetic ancestry cluster associated with self-reported Caucasian donors. The study aimed to test whether signatures of past pathogen exposure could be identified by cataloging public T cell receptors. The study used immunosequencing to profile the T cell repertoires of approximately 650 subjects and linked those repertoires to cytomegalovirus serostatus. Besides the first cohort of hundreds of subjects, a separate validation cohort made up of 120 different subjects was used. To predict cytomegalovirus infection status, the study combined high-throughput TCR immunosequencing, statistical association of individual TCRs with disease status, and machine learning. To study patterns of TCR occurrence, a later analysis re-analyzed previously published TCR beta repertoires from 700 or so donors and added high-resolution HLA genotyping. In the later analysis, no new phenotypic data were used to find candidate immune exposures; instead, reliance was placed on TCR beta sequences and their occurrence across donors. To decide whether each TCR beta V gene segment behaved as functional or pseudogenic, an earlier analysis of some 600 of the donors relied on high-throughput TCR beta sequencing. Donor age, sex, ethnicity and CMV serostatus were collected together with the repertoire data. Genome-wide SNP genotypes for about 55% of the roughly 670 donors were used in a later genetic analysis, which treated that subset as a discovery cohort. Every repertoire in the discovery cohort had been generated on one and the same sequencing platform. HLA typing included class I and class II loci at four-digit resolution. The number of typed donors differed by locus: about 620-640 for A, B, C, DRB1 and DQB1; 522 for DQA1; about 600 for DPA1; and around 490 for DPB1. A handful of DR-DQ haplotypes were handled as single units for association and clustering because linkage in the cohort was strong. Among 300 to 500 genotyped donors of the cohort, an average of approximately 200,000 unique TCR beta nucleotide sequences was sequenced per donor, of which about 18% were non-productive. Study-wide conclusions, independent of this receptor: According to a later analysis, TCR association rates differed among HLA loci, with DRB1 alleles showing the most associated TCRs and HLA-C alleles showing the fewest. According to a later analysis, parvovirus B19, influenza, CMV and Epstein-Barr virus appeared linked to several top co-occurrence clusters. When HLA alleles, especially DR and DQ, strongly co-occurred, TCR associations were difficult to assign to individual alleles. The classifier was reported to diagnose cytomegalovirus status with high specificity and sensitivity in both the original and validation cohorts. A group of highly shared sequence variants was considered likely to be a technical artifact of the sequencing pipeline. A later analysis associated some 17,000 TCR beta sequences with specific HLA alleles at a false discovery rate of 0.05. This cohort had only TCR beta chains sequenced, and the lack of alpha or paired-chain data limited which features could be detected. In a later genetic analysis, a missense DCLRE1C variant was associated with V-gene and J-gene trimming of TCR beta chains, and the association was replicated in an independent cohort. A further reported finding was that TCR beta sequences accurately predicted the HLA-A and HLA-B alleles for most subjects in the first cohort. A later analysis found that HLA-associated TCR beta chains were more clonally expanded and had lower generation probabilities than equally common non-associated chains. Sequencing depth was assumed to be roughly uniform across donors in the presence/absence analyses, though that assumption may not hold. Correlated functional status among segregating V segments might be attributable to linkage disequilibrium, but an unknown experimental factor could not be ruled out. The authors suggested that the approach could potentially be extended to other disease states and immunological phenotypes. While some public TCRs were present in many individuals, most TCR sequences turned up only very rarely across donors. Compared with the roughly 600-donor mean, donors in an Asian-associated ancestry cluster had fewer N-insertions in productive TCRs, according to a later genetic analysis. Some IMGT-functional V segments, including TRBV6-2 and TRBV6-3, could not be told apart with the 87-base-pair reads, so those segments were excluded. The study listed 150 to 200 TCR beta chains as associated with cytomegalovirus. In an earlier analysis of around 500 of the donors, most TCR beta V segments appeared in productive rearrangements about 87% or about 30% of the time, broadly matching IMGT annotations. A later analysis found that most CMV-associated TCR beta chains appeared HLA-restricted, with HLA associations seemingly driven largely by CMV exposure. Because some donors lacked HLA typing at each locus, the association tests relied only on the typed subset. In vitro tests confirmed that three of the cytomegalovirus-associated TCR beta chains recognize cytomegalovirus antigens. Seventeen rarely observed V segments, including chromosome 9 orphons, were excluded from the earlier analysis of some 590 of the donors because counts were too low. CMV serostatus was the only immune exposure information available for the cohort.

The sequence was obtained from a man aged 18 to 29 in good health and CMV-seropositive. Sequenced material: PBMCs. The sequence joins TRBV6-1 to TRBJ1-2; 7 bases in between match TRBD1. The nucleotides are TGTGCCAGCAGACCTCTGACAGGGTCCGGCTACACCTTC. Its translation reads: CASRPLTGSGYTF.